Listed below are T cell receptor beta chains from one sample, sequenced in a study of shared clonotypes between healthy human individuals. TCRdb's table, derived via immunoSEQ multiplex PCR, lists solely in-frame clones and lacks some. The profile shows under 550,000 clones, roughly 95% of them singletons. Sample: naive CD4+ T cells sorted from blood. The receptors were gathered from a woman in her 30s in good health. Each CDR3 is given with its conserved first and last residue. D genes are given only for firm matches. Size values are once, few and many counts, or a class for expanded clones, and some rows have none.

clone_size j_call v_call d_call cdr3_nt cdr3_aa
NA TRBJ1-2 TRBV2 TRBD1 TGTGCCACCAACCTTATCGTCGGACAGGGGCGAAATGGCTACACCTTC CATNLIVGQGRNGYTF
NA TRBJ2-3 TRBV27 NA TGTGCCAGCAGTTTTGTAGCGGCCACAGATACGCAGTATTTT CASSFVAATDTQYF
NA TRBJ2-3 TRBV10-3 NA TGTGCCATCAGTGACGAGGGGTACACGCAGTATTTT CAISDEGYTQYF
NA TRBJ1-2 TRBV28 TRBD1 TGTGCCAGCACCGCAGGTGGACAGGGGGCTCGGAACTATGGCTACACCTTC CASTAGGQGARNYGYTF
NA TRBJ2-7 TRBV2 TRBD2 TGTGCCAGCAGTGTAGGAACTAGCGGGAGGGCCGTCTACGAGCAGTACTTC CASSVGTSGRAVYEQYF
NA TRBJ1-4 TRBV18 TRBD1 TGTGCCAGCTCAGACAGACAGGGTACGACTAATGAAAAACTGTTTTTT CASSDRQGTTNEKLFF
once TRBJ2-7 TRBV20-1 TRBD2 TGCAGCTCGGGACTAGTGGGCGAGCAGTACTTC CSSGLVGEQYF
NA TRBJ2-1 TRBV6-4 NA TGTGCCAGCAGTGACTTAATGAGGACCACCTACAATGAGCAGTTCTTC CASSDLMRTTYNEQFF
NA TRBJ2-7 TRBV16 TRBD2 TGTGCCAGCAGCCAGAGGCGGGAGGGCCGCGAGCAGTACTTC CASSQRREGREQYF
NA TRBJ2-1 TRBV29-1 TRBD1 TGCAGCGGGAAGGGGGCCCTATACTACAATGAGCAGTTCTTC CSGKGALYYNEQFF
NA TRBJ2-4 TRBV14 TRBD1 TGTGCCAGCAGCCCTCGGACAGGGGGGAACATTCAGTACTTC CASSPRTGGNIQYF
NA TRBJ1-1 TRBV6-5 NA TGTGCCAGCAGTCCGCGACAGGTGGGGTACACTGAAGCTTTCTTT CASSPRQVGYTEAFF
NA TRBJ1-1 TRBV4-1 TRBD1 TGCGCCAGCAGCCAATGGGACAGCTACACTGAAGCTTTCTTT CASSQWDSYTEAFF
NA TRBJ1-4 TRBV28 NA TGTGCCAGCAGTTTGGGTGGCAGTCCTAATGAAAAACTGTTTTTT CASSLGGSPNEKLFF
NA TRBJ1-2 TRBV4-1 NA TGCGCCAGCAGCCAAGAGCGCGCAGGCGGGTATGGCTACACCTTC CASSQERAGGYGYTF
NA TRBJ2-5 TRBV7-9 NA TGTGCCAGCAGCTTACAGGGAAGGGAGACCCAGTACTTC CASSLQGRETQYF
NA TRBJ2-2 TRBV14 TRBD2 TGTGCCAGCAGCCACCCGGGACTAGCGGGAGTCACCGGGGAGCTGTTTTTT CASSHPGLAGVTGELFF
NA TRBJ2-1 TRBV28 TRBD2 TGTGCCAGCAATCTAGCGGGCGTCTCCTCCTACAATGAGCAGTTCTTC CASNLAGVSSYNEQFF
NA TRBJ1-2 TRBV5-1 TRBD1 TGCGCCAGCAGCTTGGGAATCCCGGGACAGCGAATACTGAGCCCCTATGGCTACACCTTC CASSLGIPGQRILSPYGYTF
once TRBJ2-2 TRBV5-1 NA TGCGCCAGCAGCTTGGTACCTTGGGGCACCGGGGAGCTGTTTTTT CASSLVPWGTGELFF
NA TRBJ2-1 TRBV10-3 TRBD1 TGTGCTGTACAGGGGGCCGGAGTTGGGGAGCAGTTCTTC CAVQGAGVGEQFF
NA TRBJ2-6 TRBV4-1 TRBD1 TGCGCCAGCAGCCACCCGGGACAGGCGAGCTCTGGGGCCAACGTCCTGACTTTC CASSHPGQASSGANVLTF
NA TRBJ1-1 TRBV18 TRBD1 TGTGCCAGCTCCCTAACAGGGGACACCGGAACGGTTAAAGCTTTCTTT CASSLTGDTGTVKAFF
NA TRBJ1-1 TRBV5-1 TRBD1 TGCGCCAGCAGCTGGTCCCAGGGGGGGTGGATGAACACTGAAGCTTTCTTT CASSWSQGGWMNTEAFF
NA TRBJ2-5 TRBV6-5 NA TGTGCCAGCAGTTATCTGTTTAAACAAGAGACCCAGTACTTC CASSYLFKQETQYF
NA TRBJ2-4 TRBV2 TRBD2 TGTGCCAGCAGTGAAGCCGGACTAGGGTGGAACATTCAGTACTTC CASSEAGLGWNIQYF
NA TRBJ2-1 TRBV2 TRBD1 TGTGCCAGCAGCCTGGGACAGGGGAGTGAGCAGTTCTTC CASSLGQGSEQFF
NA TRBJ2-1 TRBV5-1 NA TGCGCCAGCCGGGCCCAATTGCAGTCATACAATGAGCAGTTCTTC CASRAQLQSYNEQFF
NA TRBJ2-7 TRBV10-1 NA TGCGCCAGCAGTGACCCGGGCAGTAGGGGTGGCGAGCAGTACTTC CASSDPGSRGGEQYF
NA TRBJ2-7 TRBV6-6 NA TGTGCCAGCAGTTACTCGAACTACGAGCAGTACTTC CASSYSNYEQYF
NA TRBJ2-3 TRBV7-3 TRBD2 TGTGCCAGCAGTTTTAGCGGGACAGATACGCAGTATTTT CASSFSGTDTQYF
once TRBJ1-5 TRBV5-8 NA TGTGCCAGCAGTTCTCAGAGCAATCAGCCCCAGCATTTT CASSSQSNQPQHF
NA TRBJ2-2 TRBV2 NA TGTGCCAGCAACTTTAAGCCGGCGAACACCGGGGAGCTGTTTTTT CASNFKPANTGELFF
NA TRBJ2-5 TRBV5-8 TRBD2 TGTGCCAGCAGCTTGTTACTAGCGGGAGGAGAGACCCAGTACTTC CASSLLLAGGETQYF
NA TRBJ1-2 TRBV6-4 NA TGTGCCAGCAGTCGGACACGCAACTATGGCTACACCTTC CASSRTRNYGYTF
NA TRBJ2-7 TRBV7-9 NA TGTGCCAGCAGTGAAAGCTCCTACGAGCAGTACTTC CASSESSYEQYF
NA TRBJ2-3 TRBV19 NA TGTGCCAGTAGCAAGTCCCGGGCGGATACGCAGTATTTT CASSKSRADTQYF
NA TRBJ2-7 TRBV7-9 NA TGTGCCAGCAGCTTAGCCGGGCCAGGGCCCACCTTCTACGAGCAGTACTTC CASSLAGPGPTFYEQYF
once TRBJ2-6 TRBV15 NA TGTGCCACCAAGAGGGGGATTGGGGCCAACGTCCTGACTTTC CATKRGIGANVLTF
NA TRBJ2-1 TRBV7-9 TRBD1 TGTGCCAGCAGCCCCGGGACAGTCTACCAAAATGAGCAGTTCTTC CASSPGTVYQNEQFF
NA TRBJ1-5 TRBV28 TRBD1 TGTGCCAGCAGTACTGGGACAGGGGATTATCAGCCCCAGCATTTT CASSTGTGDYQPQHF
NA TRBJ1-1 TRBV28 NA TGTGCCAGCAGTTTATGGGGGCGGGACACTGAAGCTTTCTTT CASSLWGRDTEAFF
once TRBJ2-7 TRBV27 NA TGTGCCAGCAGTTTATCGCCAGGGCCCTACGAGCAGTACTTC CASSLSPGPYEQYF
NA TRBJ2-3 TRBV14 NA TGTGCCAGCAGCCAAGACCGAAAGATCGCAGGCACAGATACGCAGTATTTT CASSQDRKIAGTDTQYF
NA TRBJ2-7 TRBV18 TRBD2 TGTGCCAGCTCACCTATTAGCGGGAGCTCCTACGAGCAGTACTTC CASSPISGSSYEQYF
NA TRBJ2-1 TRBV7-8 NA TGTGCCAGCAGCTTAGACTCTCGGCTACGGACAACAAAGAATGAGCAGTTCTTC CASSLDSRLRTTKNEQFF
once TRBJ2-1 TRBV28 TRBD2 TGTGCCAGCAATCTCAGGCGCGGGAGCTCCTACAATGAGCAGTTCTTC CASNLRRGSSYNEQFF
NA TRBJ2-7 TRBV27 NA TGTGCCAGCAGACCGCTCTCCTACGAGCAGTACTTC CASRPLSYEQYF
NA TRBJ2-6 TRBV15 TRBD1 TGTGCCACCAGCAGAGATATACGGACAGGCTCTGGGGCCAACGTCCTGACTTTC CATSRDIRTGSGANVLTF
NA TRBJ2-7 TRBV9 TRBD2 TGTGCCAGCAGCAAGCGGTTCGGCGGGAGTACGAACGAGCAGTACTTC CASSKRFGGSTNEQYF
NA TRBJ2-5 TRBV7-9 TRBD2 TGTGCCAGCAGCTTGGGGACGGGACTAGCGGGAGGGCTGGAGACCCAGTACTTC CASSLGTGLAGGLETQYF
NA TRBJ2-2 TRBV5-1 TRBD1 TGCGCCAGCAGCTTTGGACAGGGGGTAACCGGGGAGCTGTTTTTT CASSFGQGVTGELFF
NA TRBJ2-3 TRBV28 NA TGTGCCAGCAGTCAACTAGGTGATACGCAGTATTTT CASSQLGDTQYF
once TRBJ1-4 TRBV30 NA TGTGCCTGGAGTTCAAGGGGCGCCGGGACAACTAATGAAAAACTGTTTTTT CAWSSRGAGTTNEKLFF
NA TRBJ1-2 TRBV6-5 NA TGTGCCAGCAGTACACGGGGGTCTGGCTACACCTTC CASSTRGSGYTF
once TRBJ2-7 TRBV5-1 NA TGCGCCAGCAGCTTGGCCGGGCGGGATACCGACGAGCAGTACTTC CASSLAGRDTDEQYF